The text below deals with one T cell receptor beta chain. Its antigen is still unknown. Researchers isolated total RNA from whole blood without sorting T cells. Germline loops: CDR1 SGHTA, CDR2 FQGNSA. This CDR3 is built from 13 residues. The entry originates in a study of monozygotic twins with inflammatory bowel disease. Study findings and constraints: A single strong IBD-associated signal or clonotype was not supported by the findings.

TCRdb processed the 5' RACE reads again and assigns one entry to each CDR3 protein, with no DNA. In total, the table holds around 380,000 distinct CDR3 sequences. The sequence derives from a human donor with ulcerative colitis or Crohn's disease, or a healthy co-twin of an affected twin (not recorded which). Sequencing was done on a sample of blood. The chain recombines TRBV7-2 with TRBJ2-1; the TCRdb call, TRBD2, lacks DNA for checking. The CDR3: CASSLGLRNEQFF.